This entry features one T cell receptor (beta chain) sequence. No antigen is known for it. This sample is drawn from a study of OX40 agonist ivuxolimab in advanced cancers. Study in general: People who had prior anti-PD-1, anti-PD-L1 or anti-CTLA-4 therapy could take part, and approximately 44% had some.

Sequencing was performed with immunoSEQ multiplex PCR; in TCRdb, only in-frame clones are kept and a portion is missing. The sample yields some 25,000 clones, around 75% seen once. Trimming cost V 1 base and J 8 bases, with 6 bases left between them. The CDR3 has 12 amino acids. Germline V gene sequence: CDR1 LGHNT, CDR2 FRNRAP. The study, taken as a whole, reports: The specificity for antigen of the expanded peripheral T cells was not determined.

The source is an adult with an advanced solid tumor such as melanoma, head and neck, liver or kidney cancer. This sequence joins TRBV12-5 and TRBJ2-1; D call uncertain. This specimen consisted of CD4+ or CD8+ T cells sorted from blood, obtained in a trial of the OX40 agonist ivuxolimab. The chain's CDR3 is CASGLGQYEQFF. DNA for the CDR3: TGTGCTAGTGGTTTGGGACAATATGAGCAGTTCTTC.